This TCR beta chain was identified in a study of T-cell memory formation after mild COVID-19. The study, taken as a whole, reports: Memory from before infection featured some responding clones, which suggests cross-reactive memory joined.

The TCR alpha and TCR beta cDNA libraries, bearing sample barcodes and UMIs, were generated by 5'RACE using constant-segment primers. One entry per CDR3 protein, called by TCRdb with MiXCR from the 5' RACE reads. Of fewer than 650,000 distinct CDR3 sequences in the sample, 20% to 25% were seen once. The germline CDR1 and CDR2 sequences are MNHEY and SVGAGI. V trimming: 6 bases; J trimming: 2 bases; junction bases outside the gene matches: 9. This CDR3 has 15 amino acids. Concerning this clonotype: What it binds is not known.

This chain joins TRBV6-5 and TRBJ2-7; 8 bases align to TRBD1. This sequence originates from an adult woman who had mild COVID-19 (a few samples of this study predate the infection). Cell type and time point are not known. Sequenced sample: PBMCs or a T cell subset sorted from them (not recorded which). For the CDR3, the DNA is TGTGCCAGCAGCCAGGCAGGGGGCTCGGCCTACGAGCAGTACTTC. Translating gives CASSQAGGSAYEQYF.